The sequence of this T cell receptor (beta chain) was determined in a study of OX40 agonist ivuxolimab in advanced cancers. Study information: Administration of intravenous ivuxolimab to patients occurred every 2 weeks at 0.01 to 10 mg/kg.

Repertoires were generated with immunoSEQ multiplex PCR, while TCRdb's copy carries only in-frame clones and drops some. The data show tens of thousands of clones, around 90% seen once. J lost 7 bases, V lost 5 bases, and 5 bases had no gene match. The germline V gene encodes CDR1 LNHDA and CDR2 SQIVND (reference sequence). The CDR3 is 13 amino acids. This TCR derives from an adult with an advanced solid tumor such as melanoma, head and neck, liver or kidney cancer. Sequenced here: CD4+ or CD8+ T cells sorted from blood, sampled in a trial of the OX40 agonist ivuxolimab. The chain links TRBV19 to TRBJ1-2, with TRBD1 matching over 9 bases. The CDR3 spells CASSWDRVIGYTF. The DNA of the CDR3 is TGTGCCAGTAGTTGGGACAGGGTGATTGGCTACACCTTC.